This T cell receptor beta chain is drawn from a study of identical twins. Regarding the study as a whole: In cord blood, abundant beta clonotypes had fewer insertions; memory showed no trend.

Points on this clonotype: Its matching antigen is unknown.

Trimming took 4 bases from V and 6 from J; bases not matched to a gene: 11. Germline-derived CDR1 and CDR2 are SGHTA and FQGTGA. The CDR3 consists of 16 residues. TCRdb fed the 5' RACE reads into MiXCR, producing one record per CDR3 protein. The table lists around 490,000 distinct CDR3 sequences, roughly an eighth of them singletons, with about 1% in the top ten. The same specimen was also included in a second study, on yellow fever vaccine responses in identical twins.

Source material: CD4+ T cells sorted from blood. The chain uses TRBV7-3 and TRBJ2-2; 7 positions agree with TRBD1. The receptor was derived from a woman under 30 in good health. CDR3 in DNA: TGTGCCAGCAGCTCGAAGGGACAGAACTTACCCGGGGAGCTGTTTTTT. Amino acid sequence: CASSSKGQNLPGELFF.